This passage covers 18 T cell receptor beta chains from one sample sequenced in a study of blood T cell repertoires in COVID-19. Profiling relied on immunoSEQ multiplex PCR, and the TCRdb table lists in-frame clones only, not all of them. The table lists 75,000 or so clones, around 85% of them singletons, with 4% to 6% in the top ten. Sequencing was performed on peripheral blood. The receptors stem from a woman aged 80 or over with active or convalescent COVID-19.

This chain uses TRBV7-2 with TRBJ2-7; D possibly corresponds to TRBD2 (5 bases). Between the trimmed V and J ends, which lost 4 bases and 4 bases, there was a span of 17 bases. The CDR3 consists of 15 residues. Germline lookup yields CDR1 SGHTA and CDR2 FQGNSA. The CDR3 DNA follows: TGTGCCAGCAGCTCTTCAGCGGCTCTTATTTACGAGCAGTACTTC. Translating it yields CASSSSAALIYEQYF.

The table lists this clone with a count of one. This chain links TRBV11-2 with TRBJ2-3; the D gene is possibly TRBD2 (6 bases). Trimming removed 6 bases from V and 2 bases from J, with 12 bases in between. This CDR3 contains 14 residues. CDR1 and CDR2 from the germline V gene are SGHAT and FQNNGV. CDR3 DNA sequence: TGTGCCAGCAGTTACGGAGGGACCACAGATACGCAGTATTTT. Its translation: CASSYGGTTDTQYF.

The chain employs TRBV10-1 and TRBJ2-7; D gene unclear. Germline assignment: CDR1 WNHNN and CDR2 SYGVQD (reference sequence). The CDR3 contains 9 residues. The DNA for the CDR3 is TGCGCCATTTACAGACCCCCCCGGGTC. This gives the protein CAIYRPPRV.

V gene TRBV6-5 combines with J gene TRBJ2-7, with 12 bases lining up with TRBD2. Trimming removed 6 bases from V and 1 base from J; junction bases left unmatched: 1. Germline V gene lookup returns CDR1 MNHEY and CDR2 SVGAGI. The CDR3 loop spans 14 amino acids. CDR3 sequence (DNA): TGTGCCAGCAGAACTAGCGGGGGGTCCTACGAGCAGTACTTC. As protein: CASRTSGGSYEQYF.

This rearrangement joins TRBV6-5 to TRBJ1-2; the match to TRBD1 covers 11 bases. V was pared by 6 bases and J by 6 bases, with 3 bases of the junction left unmatched. CDR1 is MNHEY and CDR2 is SVGAGI in the germline V gene. This CDR3 comprises 13 residues. CDR3 sequence reads: CASRDRGRNGYTF. The CDR3 DNA reads as TGTGCCAGCAGGGACAGGGGGCGAAATGGCTACACCTTC.

The rearrangement joins TRBV5-6 to TRBJ2-1; 11 bases fit TRBD2. CDR1 is SGHDT, CDR2 YYEEEE, per germline. The junction had 3 bases not matched to a gene; V was cut back by 4 bases and J by 6 bases. This CDR3 spans 14 amino acids. CDR3 sequence: CASSGLAGGNEQFF. In nucleotides, the CDR3 is TGTGCCAGCAGCGGTCTAGCGGGGGGCAATGAGCAGTTCTTC.

A single count supports this clone. The chain carries TRBV7-3 and TRBJ2-5; no clear D gene. The CDR3 has 14 amino acids. CDR1 and CDR2 from the germline V gene are SGHTA and FQGTGA. V lost 4 bases and J lost 4, with 13 bases in between. The chain's CDR3 is CASSSTAGGETQYF. CDR3 sequence (DNA): TGTGCCAGCAGCTCCACCGCAGGTGGAGAGACCCAGTACTTC.

The chain joins TRBV20-1 to TRBJ1-6, with a weak D call TRBD1 (6 bases). This CDR3 has 14 amino acids. The germline V gene encodes CDR1 DFQATT and CDR2 SNEGSKA (reference sequence). V was trimmed by 3 bases and J by 8 bases, leaving 14 bases between them. The CDR3 spells CSASATQGHSPLHF. The CDR3 region has the DNA TGCAGTGCTAGTGCCACCCAGGGGCATTCACCCCTCCACTTT.

The gene calls are TRBV21-1 and TRBJ2-3; the table's D call TRBD2 went unverified against the DNA. TRBV21-1 is classified as a pseudogene. The CDR3 totals 19 residues. CDR3 coding DNA: TGTGCCAGCAGCAAAGTGGGAGGCCCACTAGCGGCCCTCACAGATACGCAGTATTTT. This gives the protein CASSKVGGPLAALTDTQYF.

The rearrangement links TRBV19 to TRBJ2-3, with a weak D call TRBD2 (6 bases). The CDR3 has 14 residues. The V end lost 5 bases, the J end lost 5 bases, and 14 bases lay between the germline ends. Germline V lookup: CDR1 LNHDA, CDR2 SQIVND (reference sequence). CDR3 nucleotide sequence: TGTGCCAGTAGTGCGGGGCAACGGGGAGATACGCAGTATTTT. Protein product: CASSAGQRGDTQYF.

V is TRBV7-6 and J is TRBJ2-1, with 7 bases identical to TRBD2. Losses at the gene ends were 4 bases for V and 1 base for J; bases not matched to a gene: 4. From germline, CDR1 is SGHVS and CDR2 FNYEAQ. CDR3 size: 15 residues. CDR3 sequence reads: CASSSGGGSYNEQFF. CDR3 bases: TGTGCCAGCAGCTCGGGGGGAGGGTCCTACAATGAGCAGTTCTTC. The variable domain in full, completed from reference TRBV7-6 and TRBJ2-1, reads GAGVSQSPRYKVTKRGQDVALRCDPISGHVSLYWYRQALGQGPEFLTYFNYEAQQDKSGLPNDRFSAERPEGSISTLTIQRTEQRDSAMYRCASSSGGGSYNEQFFGPGTRLTVL.

The J gene is TRBJ1-6, the V gene TRBV27; D is perhaps TRBD1 (6 bases). The CDR3 extends over 16 amino acids. Germline V gene sequence: CDR1 MNHEY, CDR2 SMNVEV (reference sequence). V was clipped by 5 bases and J by 2 bases, with 13 bases between them. In DNA form, the CDR3 reads TGTGCCAGCAGTACCCTTACAGGGACCTATAATTCACCCCTCCACTTT. This gives the protein CASSTLTGTYNSPLHF.

The chain couples TRBV7-2 to TRBJ2-1; 7 bases are shared with TRBD2. Germline V gene data show CDR1 as SGHTA and CDR2 as FQGNSA. The CDR3 has 15 amino acids. Trimming took 4 bases from V and 9 from J; bases not matched to a gene: 12. The CDR3 DNA reads TGTGCCAGCAGCTCTAGAGCGGGGAAATACGGTGAGCAGTTCTTC. Translation gives CASSSRAGKYGEQFF.

This chain links TRBV7-9 with TRBJ2-7, with TRBD1 matching over 9 bases. The CDR3 is 14 amino acids. V lost 4 bases, J lost 6 bases, and 7 bases stayed unmatched. The germline V gene has CDR1 SEHNR and CDR2 FQNEAQ (reference sequence). CDR3 bases: TGTGCCAGCAGCTCCCGGGACAGGGTGTCCGAGCAGTACTTC. This sequence encodes CASSSRDRVSEQYF.

This chain connects TRBV5-1 to TRBJ2-7; D not resolved. CDR1 SGHRS and CDR2 YFSETQ come from the germline V gene. The V end lost 0 bases, the J end lost 3 bases, and 10 bases lay between the germline ends. This CDR3 region has 14 residues. The CDR3 DNA follows: TGCGCCAGCAGCTTGGATAGCAGAAGCTACGAGCAGTACTTC. This translates into CASSLDSRSYEQYF.

V is TRBV2 and J is TRBJ1-2, with D maybe TRBD1 (5 bases). V was pared by 5 bases and J by 4 bases, with 17 bases between. The CDR3 is 15 amino acids. Germline CDR1 and CDR2: SNHLY and FYNNEI. The CDR3 DNA follows: TGTGCCAGCAGTCCCCTCAGGGTGGCTGGCTATGGCTACACCTTC. Its translation is CASSPLRVAGYGYTF.

V usage is TRBV7-2 and J usage is TRBJ2-3; D is possibly TRBD2 (5 bases). This CDR3 is built from 15 residues. Germline CDR1 and CDR2: SGHTA and FQGNSA. V was pared by 1 base and J by 2 bases, with 10 bases between. The CDR3 loop is CASSLVFGLTDTQYF. The CDR3 DNA is TGTGCCAGCAGCTTAGTTTTCGGACTCACAGATACGCAGTATTTT.

The chain links TRBV19 to TRBJ1-5; 8 positions match TRBD1. Germline values: CDR1 LNHDA, CDR2 SQIVND (reference sequence). Unmatched junction bases numbered 7, after V lost 8 bases and J lost 7 bases. The CDR3 is 13 residues long. The CDR3 DNA reads TGTGCCAGTCAACACAGGGGGGGCCAGCCCCAGCATTTT. It translates to CASQHRGGQPQHF.